The clone carrying this T cell receptor (beta chain) came up a few times. Antigen: not known. It was with previously described methods and listed TCR primers that bulk TCR libraries were made. One entry per CDR3 protein results from TCRdb running MiXCR on the PCR reads. The sample records 300,000 to 400,000 distinct CDR3 sequences, roughly a fifth being singletons. Naive CD8 T cells were picked out by sorting for CD8+CD4-CCR7+CD45RA+. This specimen belongs to a study of molecular identifiers for immune sequencing clone quantification. Findings of the study overall: Shared barcodes on identical TCR molecules could underestimate the sizes of highly expanded clones.

Specimen: naive CD8+ T cells from blood, with Jurkat cell RNA spiked in. Subset defined: FACS-sorted CD8+CD4-CCR7+CD45RA+ naive T cells. This receptor was identified in a human donor in good health. Some libraries in this study had Jurkat cell RNA spiked in.

CDR3: CASSGDGDEQYF. CDR3 nucleotide sequence: TGTGCCAGCAGCGGCGACGGGGACGAGCAGTACTTC. The chain uses TRBV5-5 and TRBJ2-7, with D possibly being TRBD2 (5 bases). Trimming stripped 4 bases from V and 5 bases from J, with 10 bases between. Germline V gives CDR1 SGHKS, CDR2 YYEKEE (reference sequence). The CDR3 covers 12 residues.